Listed below are T cell receptor beta chains from one sample, sequenced in a study of shared clonotypes between healthy human individuals. Sequenced by immunoSEQ multiplex PCR; TCRdb stores in-frame clones only, minus some. The sample records about 1.9 million clones, roughly 95% being singletons. The sequencing input was naive CD8+ T cells from PBMCs. The origin of the receptors is a man aged 18 to 30 in good health. Some clones in this sample may be carry-over from other donors' samples. The CDR3 runs from the conserved cysteine through the conserved F or W. The D gene is left open where the match is weak. Clone size is shown for a subset of rows, as once, few, many or a class of expanded clone.

NA,TRBJ1-1,NA,TRBV7-6,CASSETGNTEAFF,TGTGCCAGCAGCGAGACAGGGAACACTGAAGCTTTCTTT
once,TRBJ1-2,NA,TRBV6-1,CASSGAVYYGYTF,TGTGCCAGCAGTGGGGCAGTATACTATGGCTACACCTTC
NA,TRBJ2-1,TRBD2,TRBV9,CASSVGGGNEQFF,TGTGCCAGCAGCGTAGGGGGAGGGAATGAGCAGTTCTTC
NA,TRBJ2-1,TRBD2,TRBV2,CASRGLAGGYNEQFF,TGTGCCAGCAGGGGTTTAGCGGGAGGCTACAATGAGCAGTTCTTC
NA,TRBJ2-7,TRBD1,TRBV28,CASSLFLVRDRGIYEQYF,TGTGCCAGCAGTTTATTCCTGGTAAGGGACAGGGGGATTTACGAGCAGTACTTC
NA,TRBJ2-5,NA,TRBV9,CASSESETQYF,TGTGCCAGCAGCGAATCAGAGACCCAGTACTTC
once,TRBJ2-7,NA,TRBV7-9,CASSLGKGGHEQYF,TGTGCCAGCAGCTTAGGGAAGGGGGGTCACGAGCAGTACTTC
once,TRBJ1-5,NA,TRBV19,CASSPPLDRRNSNQPQHF,TGTGCCAGTAGCCCTCCCTTAGACAGACGGAATAGCAATCAGCCCCAGCATTTT
NA,TRBJ2-2,NA,TRBV27,CASSRLREVGELFF,TGTGCCAGTAGCAGACTTAGGGAGGTCGGGGAGCTGTTTTTT
NA,TRBJ2-1,NA,TRBV28,CASRVWDHNEQFF,TGTGCCAGCAGGGTCTGGGACCACAATGAGCAGTTCTTC
NA,TRBJ2-1,NA,TRBV7-9,CASSPGVQPLYNEQFF,TGTGCCAGCAGCCCCGGAGTCCAGCCCCTCTACAATGAGCAGTTCTTC
NA,TRBJ1-2,NA,TRBV27,CASGPNGYTF,TGTGCCAGCGGGCCGAATGGCTACACCTTC
NA,TRBJ1-5,NA,TRBV6-5,CASREQGGQPQHF,TGTGCCAGCAGAGAGCAGGGTGGCCAGCCCCAGCATTTT
NA,TRBJ2-1,TRBD1,TRBV27,CASSPDRGPYNEQFF,TGTGCCAGCAGTCCCGACAGGGGCCCCTACAATGAGCAGTTCTTC
NA,TRBJ2-7,NA,TRBV6-6,CASSPGPHEQYF,TGTGCCAGCAGCCCAGGGCCCCACGAGCAGTACTTC
NA,TRBJ1-1,NA,TRBV5-1,CASNSTGITEAFF,TGCGCCAGCAACAGTACGGGGATCACTGAAGCTTTCTTT
NA,TRBJ2-1,TRBD2,TRBV4-2,CASSQEPGTRYYNEQFF,TGTGCCAGCAGCCAGGAGCCCGGGACTAGATACTACAATGAGCAGTTCTTC
few,TRBJ2-7,NA,TRBV4-1,CASSQDDGTYEQYF,TGCGCCAGCAGCCAAGATGACGGTACCTACGAGCAGTACTTC
once,TRBJ2-1,NA,TRBV30,CAWSIDALRFF,TGTGCCTGGAGTATAGACGCGCTGAGGTTCTTC
NA,TRBJ1-5,NA,TRBV7-9,CASSSHRSNQPQHF,TGTGCCAGCAGCTCGCATAGGAGCAATCAGCCCCAGCATTTT
NA,TRBJ2-3,NA,TRBV5-6,CASSLEGTPVF,TGTGCCAGCAGCTTGGAGGGGACTCCGGTTTTT
NA,TRBJ1-5,NA,TRBV4-1,CASSQYYGLNQPQHF,TGCGCCAGCAGCCAATATTACGGGCTAAATCAGCCCCAGCATTTT
once,TRBJ2-7,TRBD2,TRBV27,CASSLLRGGASYEQYF,TGTGCCAGCAGTCTCCTCCGGGGGGGGGCCTCCTACGAGCAGTACTTC
NA,TRBJ2-7,TRBD1,TRBV7-9,CASTLGDRPYEQYF,TGTGCCAGCACCCTTGGGGACAGGCCCTACGAGCAGTACTTC
NA,TRBJ2-1,TRBD2,TRBV28,CASSSLWERESYNEQFF,TGTGCCAGCAGCTCCCTTTGGGAGCGGGAATCCTACAATGAGCAGTTCTTC
NA,TRBJ2-2,NA,TRBV15,CATSSSSLGELFF,TGTGCCACCAGCAGTAGTAGCCTCGGGGAGCTGTTTTTT
NA,TRBJ2-7,NA,TRBV18,CASSPSRGAYEQYF,TGTGCCAGCTCACCAAGTCGCGGCGCCTACGAGCAGTACTTC
once,TRBJ2-7,TRBD2,TRBV2,CASMAHSTGGQYEQYF,TGTGCCAGCATGGCACACTCTACGGGAGGCCAATACGAGCAGTACTTC
NA,TRBJ2-5,TRBD2,TRBV30,CAWMRAGGDQETQYF,TGTGCCTGGATGAGAGCGGGAGGGGATCAAGAGACCCAGTACTTC
NA,TRBJ1-2,TRBD1,TRBV5-1,CASSLTPGGNYGYTF,TGCGCCAGCAGCTTGACGCCAGGGGGGAACTATGGCTACACCTTC
NA,TRBJ1-5,NA,TRBV2,CASSESAGGYQPQHF,TGTGCCAGCAGTGAATCCGCTGGGGGCTATCAGCCCCAGCATTTT
NA,TRBJ1-1,NA,TRBV13,CASSMDLTEAFF,TGTGCCAGCAGCATGGACCTAACTGAAGCTTTCTTT
NA,TRBJ2-1,TRBD2,TRBV11-3,CASSPRGGPSYNEQFF,TGTGCCAGCAGCCCCCGGGGGGGGCCCTCCTACAATGAGCAGTTCTTC
few,TRBJ2-1,TRBD2,TRBV19,CASSIGTSGYNEQFF,TGTGCCAGTAGTATCGGGACTAGCGGATACAATGAGCAGTTCTTC
NA,TRBJ2-1,TRBD2,TRBV27,CASSPQRGSYNEQFF,TGTGCCAGCAGTCCCCAGCGGGGGTCCTACAATGAGCAGTTCTTC